Shown below are 16 T cell receptor beta chains from a single sample sequenced in a study of T cells in Graves' hyperthyroidism and ophthalmopathy. Researchers amplified the TCR beta CDR3 regions from RNA transcripts. The HTBI set primed first-round TCR CDR3 RT-PCR. TCRdb reprocessed the multiplex PCR reads via MiXCR and lists one record per CDR3 protein. The top ten hold roughly a fifth of the sample, which has a few hundred thousand distinct CDR3 sequences, roughly 15% seen once. Input material: blood. These receptors were taken from an older woman with Graves' ophthalmopathy.

Ten or more counts support this clonotype. The J gene is TRBJ2-3, the V gene TRBV24-1, with 9 bases that match TRBD2. The germline V gene encodes CDR1 KGHDR and CDR2 SFDVKD. CDR3 length: 18 amino acids. The V gene end was trimmed by 4 bases and the J gene end by 6 bases; junction bases not matched to a gene: 16. In DNA form, the CDR3 reads TGTGCCACCAGTGAGGCCAGCGGGGGGCGGGGGGTTCTGGATACGCAGTATTTT. Translated: CATSEASGGRGVLDTQYF.

The chain couples TRBV6-2 or TRBV6-3 to TRBJ1-4; 7 bases align to TRBD1. V was clipped by 7 bases and J by 7 bases; unmatched bases: 9. This CDR3 region has 14 residues. The germline V gene has CDR1 MNHEY and CDR2 SVGEGT. The CDR3 spells CASKTDRLSEKLFF. CDR3 nucleotide sequence: TGTGCCAGCAAAACGGACAGGTTAAGTGAAAAACTGTTTTTT.

This clonotype was counted a few times. The gene calls are TRBV5-4 and TRBJ2-1; 9 positions agree with TRBD2. V was pared by 4 bases and J by 6 bases, with 11 bases of the junction left unmatched. This CDR3 is 16 amino acids long. CDR1 SGHNT and CDR2 YYREEE come from the germline V gene (reference sequence). CDR3 amino acids: CASSPPGAGGGNEQFF. The DNA of the CDR3 is TGTGCCAGCAGCCCCCCGGGGGCGGGAGGGGGCAATGAGCAGTTCTTC.

This clonotype was seen at least ten times. This chain links TRBV30 with TRBJ1-4; 10 bases are a match to TRBD1. With V trimmed by 6 bases and J by 7 bases, 11 bases remained unmatched. Germline CDR1 reads GTSNPN; CDR2 reads SVGIG (reference sequence). The CDR3 is 15 residues long. The CDR3, as DNA: TGTGCCTGCCTACCCCGGGACAGGGGACGTGAAAAACTGTTTTTT. This codes for CACLPRDRGREKLFF.

This clonotype occurred many times. V is TRBV5-1 and J is TRBJ2-7, with 8 bases lining up with TRBD2. Germline CDR1 is SGHRS and CDR2 is YFSETQ. The trim removed 4 bases at V and 6 bases at J, leaving 9 bases unmatched. This CDR3 is built from 14 residues. This CDR3 is CASSPGLERFEQYF. CDR3 coding DNA: TGCGCCAGCAGCCCGGGACTAGAAAGATTCGAGCAGTACTTC.

V usage is TRBV25-1 and J usage is TRBJ2-2; D remains ambiguous. Germline V gives CDR1 MGHDK, CDR2 SYGVNS. Trimming left V 6 bases short and J 0 bases short, with 11 bases between. This CDR3 has 15 residues. CDR3 sequence: CASRSDLPNTGELFF. CDR3 nucleotides: TGTGCCAGCAGAAGCGACCTCCCGAACACCGGGGAGCTGTTTTTT.

There are many counts of this clonotype. The chain has TRBV12-3 or TRBV12-4 and TRBJ1-5; 11 bases match TRBD1. J was trimmed by 5 bases and V by 5 bases; bases with no gene match: 11. The CDR3 loop spans 17 amino acids. CDR3 sequence: CASSLTRTGGIDQPQHF. Written as DNA, the CDR3 is TGTGCCAGCAGTCTTACTCGGACAGGGGGCATCGATCAGCCCCAGCATTTT.

The chain joins TRBV9 to TRBJ2-4; 8 nucleotides line up with TRBD1. The V segment lost 0 bases and the J segment 4 bases; nucleotides outside the gene matches: 3. This CDR3 has 15 amino acids. The germline CDR1 and CDR2 sequences are SGDLS and YYNGEE. The CDR3 reads CASSVDGTGKNIQYF. The CDR3 nucleotides are TGTGCCAGCAGCGTAGACGGGACAGGAAAAAACATTCAGTACTTC.

This clonotype was observed at least ten times. The rearrangement links TRBV28 to TRBJ2-6, with unresolved D. The CDR3 runs 16 residues. V gave up 3 bases and J gave up 0 bases, with 9 bases separating them. Germline V CDR1 and CDR2: MDHEN, SYDVKM. CDR3 sequence reads: CASSLEKISGANVLTF. CDR3 coding DNA: TGTGCCAGCAGTTTGGAAAAAATCTCTGGGGCCAACGTCCTGACTTTC.

This clonotype was detected many times. J is TRBJ2-2 and V is TRBV20-1, with 7 bases aligning to TRBD1. The CDR3 length is 16 residues. V lost 0 bases to trimming and J lost 0 bases; unmatched junction nucleotides: 4. In germline, CDR1 is DFQATT, CDR2 SNEGSKA (reference sequence). Here the CDR3 DNA reads TGCAGTGCTAGAGATGTGGACAGGACGAACACCGGGGAGCTGTTTTTT. Translating it yields CSARDVDRTNTGELFF.

With regard to this clonotype: It may be a read error: a sequence one base away is much more abundant. The genes are TRBV5-1 and TRBJ1-1; D gene uncertain. The V end was cut by 3 bases, the J end by 1 base, with 7 bases between. In germline, CDR1 is SGHRS, CDR2 YFSETQ. The CDR3 spans 13 residues. CDR3: CASSCEGNTEAFF. CDR3 DNA sequence: TGCGCCAGCAGCTGTGAAGGGAACACTGAAGCTTTCTTT.

Ten or more counts support this clonotype. The rearrangement links TRBV2 to TRBJ2-2, with TRBD1 matching 11 bases. V lost 11 bases and J lost 3; bases outside the gene matches: 11. The CDR3 is 16 residues long. Germline assignment: CDR1 SNHLY and CDR2 FYNNEI. The CDR3 DNA sequence: TGTGCCGGAATGGAAGGGACAGGGGGTCACACCGGGGAGCTGTTTTTT. The encoded protein is CAGMEGTGGHTGELFF.

At least ten counts were recorded for this clonotype. The chain couples TRBV6-1 to TRBJ2-7, with 7 bases fitting TRBD1. Germline loops: CDR1 MNHNS, CDR2 SASEGT. CDR3 length: 13 residues. The V and J ends lost 6 bases and 4 bases, in that order; junction bases with no gene match: 6. The CDR3 DNA follows: TGTGCCAGCAGCCAGACAGGGACGTACGAGCAGTACTTC. It encodes CASSQTGTYEQYF.

This clonotype was counted many times. The V and J genes are TRBV3-1 and TRBJ2-1, with 9 bases fitting TRBD1. The CDR3 length is 15 residues. With 3 bases clipped from V and 9 bases from J, the junction kept 9 bases outside the gene matches. Germline V CDR1 and CDR2: LGHDT, YNNKEL (reference sequence). CDR3 residues: CASSQAGTGSFEQFF. The CDR3 DNA reads TGTGCCAGCAGCCAGGCCGGGACAGGGTCTTTTGAGCAGTTCTTC.

This clonotype was observed at least ten times. This chain connects TRBV7-8 to TRBJ2-3, with a tentative D call TRBD1 (6 bases). From germline, CDR1 is SGHVS and CDR2 FQNEAQ. CDR3 length: 15 residues. V was cut by 5 bases and J by 4 bases, with 16 bases left in between. The CDR3 DNA reads TGTGCCAGCAGCCGATGGACAGCGCTGCCAGATACGCAGTATTTT. Translating it yields CASSRWTALPDTQYF.

This clonotype was counted many times. J is TRBJ2-7 and V is TRBV7-2, with 11 bases fitting TRBD2. The germline gives CDR1 SGHTA, CDR2 FQGNSA. This CDR3 spans 14 amino acids. Trimming cost V 8 bases and J 3 bases; bases outside gene matches: 6. The CDR3 reads CASRVAGGHYEQYF. CDR3 nucleotide sequence: TGTGCCAGCCGGGTAGCGGGAGGGCACTACGAGCAGTACTTC.